Presented here are 25 T cell receptor beta chains from one specimen sequenced in a study of OX40 agonist ivuxolimab in advanced cancers. Profiled with immunoSEQ multiplex PCR; TCRdb holds only in-frame clones, not every one. The table records approximately 81,000 clones, 88% of them present only once. The source was CD4+ or CD8+ T cells sorted from blood, collected in a trial of the OX40 agonist ivuxolimab. These receptors were collected from an adult with an advanced solid tumor such as melanoma, head and neck, liver or kidney cancer.

The V call is TRBV5-1, the J call TRBJ2-2; 8 nucleotides line up with TRBD1. Unmatched junction bases numbered 14, after V lost 5 bases and J lost 8 bases. From germline, CDR1 is SGHRS and CDR2 YFSETQ. The CDR3 spans 16 residues. In DNA form, the CDR3 reads TGCGCCAGCAGTCCTGGGGGGACAGGCTTCCCTGGGGAGCTGTTTTTT. Encoded protein: CASSPGGTGFPGELFF. The variable domain in full, completed from reference TRBV5-1 and TRBJ2-2, reads KAGVTQTPRYLIKTRGQQVTLSCSPISGHRSVSWYQQTPGQGLQFLFEYFSETQRNKGNFPGRFSGRQFSNSRSEMNVSTLELGDSALYLCASSPGGTGFPGELFFGEGSRLTVL.

This clone occurred once. The chain joins TRBV5-5 to TRBJ1-1; 12 bases line up with TRBD1. Trimming took 2 bases from V and 0 from J; bases not matched to a gene: 2. Germline lookup yields CDR1 SGHKS and CDR2 YYEKEE (reference sequence). The CDR3 runs 16 residues. The CDR3 DNA reads TGTGCCAGCAGCTTTGGGACAGGGGGCCTGAACACTGAAGCTTTCTTT. Protein product: CASSFGTGGLNTEAFF.

The rearrangement links TRBV7-2 to TRBJ2-5, with D perhaps given as TRBD1 or TRBD2 (5 bases each). With 5 bases removed from V and 4 bases from J, the gap between germline ends came to 14 bases. Germline values: CDR1 SGHTA, CDR2 FQGNSA. The CDR3 totals 14 residues. The CDR3 DNA is TGTGCCAGCAGCCTTAATTGGGGGAGAGAGACCCAGTACTTC. Its translation is CASSLNWGRETQYF.

This chain links TRBV6-4 with TRBJ2-3, with 7 bases aligning to TRBD2. The germline V gene has CDR1 MRHNA and CDR2 SNTAGT. V shed 0 bases, J shed 2 bases, and the junction held 2 bases outside the gene matches. This CDR3 region has 15 residues. The CDR3 region has the DNA TGTGCCAGCAGTGACTCGGGGACTAACACAGATACGCAGTATTTT. As protein: CASSDSGTNTDTQYF.

The rearrangement links TRBV28 to TRBJ2-7; 7 nucleotides align to TRBD1. The V segment lost 5 bases and the J segment 2 bases; nucleotides outside the gene matches: 6. Germline assignment: CDR1 MDHEN and CDR2 SYDVKM. The CDR3 consists of 14 residues. DNA for the CDR3: TGTGCCAGCAGTCTAGGACAGGAACCCTACGAGCAGTACTTC. Amino acid sequence: CASSLGQEPYEQYF. Combining the CDR3 with reference TRBV28 and TRBJ2-7 gives the whole variable domain DVKVTQSSRYLVKRTGEKVFLECVQDMDHENMFWYRQDPGLGLRLIYFSYDVKMKEKGDIPEGYSVSREKKERFSLILESASTNQTSMYLCASSLGQEPYEQYFGPGTRLTVT.

The chain recombines TRBV4-1 with TRBJ1-2; D is unclear. The CDR3 extends over 11 amino acids. CDR1 and CDR2 from the germline V gene are MGHRA and YSYEKL. Deletions cut 8 bases from V and 6 bases from J, with 10 bases between. The CDR3 bases are TGCGCCAGCGGGAATTCGGATGGCTACACCTTC. Amino acids: CASGNSDGYTF.

The chain is built from TRBV7-2 and TRBJ2-7; tentative D call: TRBD1 (6 bases). Trimming pared 5 bases from V and 6 bases from J, leaving 23 bases between. This CDR3 comprises 16 residues. The V gene's germline CDR1 is SGHTA and CDR2 FQGNSA. The CDR3 region is CASSQDEDRINGEQYF. CDR3 DNA sequence: TGTGCCAGCAGCCAAGACGAGGACAGAATTAATGGCGAGCAGTACTTC. Looking up the rest from reference TRBV7-2 and TRBJ2-7 gives the full variable domain: GAGVSQSPSNKVTEKGKDVELRCDPISGHTALYWYRQSLGQGLEFLIYFQGNSAPDKSGLPSDRFSAERTGGSVSTLTIQRTQQEDSAVYLCASSQDEDRINGEQYFGPGTRLTVT.

The CDR3, as DNA: TGTGCCAGCAGTTCGGTTCAGACAGGGGGTATTGGCTACACCTTC. Translating gives CASSSVQTGGIGYTF. The J gene is TRBJ1-2, the V gene TRBV27; 9 nucleotides match TRBD1. From germline, CDR1 is MNHEY and CDR2 SMNVEV (reference sequence). After removal of 4 bases from V and 7 bases from J, the junction contained 10 bases not matched to a gene. CDR3 length equals 15 residues.

This chain joins TRBV7-8 and TRBJ1-1, with 8 bases lining up with TRBD1. Germline V gene sequence: CDR1 SGHVS, CDR2 FQNEAQ. The CDR3 sequence is 13 residues long. V dropped 6 bases and J dropped 4; count of bases not matched to a gene: 4. The CDR3 loop reads CASRFTGGTEAFF. In nucleotides, the CDR3 is TGTGCCAGCAGGTTCACAGGGGGCACTGAAGCTTTCTTT.

The rearrangement links TRBV9 to TRBJ2-2, with D uncertain. V was pared by 0 bases and J by 6 bases, with 12 bases between. Germline CDR1 reads SGDLS; CDR2 reads YYNGEE. CDR3 length: 15 amino acids. CDR3 residues: CASSVDPKMAGELFF. The CDR3 region has the DNA TGTGCCAGCAGCGTAGACCCCAAAATGGCCGGGGAGCTGTTTTTT. The full variable domain, rest sourced from reference TRBV9 and TRBJ2-2, is DSGVTQTPKHLITATGQRVTLRCSPRSGDLSVYWYQQSLDQGLQFLIQYYNGEERAKGNILERFSAQQFPDLHSELNLSSLELGDSALYFCASSVDPKMAGELFFGEGSRLTVL.

This chain joins TRBV5-1 and TRBJ1-2; no clear D. Germline CDR1 reads SGHRS; CDR2 reads YFSETQ. Trimming took 0 bases from V and 8 from J, leaving 17 bases between them. There are 15 residues in the CDR3. CDR3: CASSLGAGGEMGYTF. The CDR3 bases are TGCGCCAGCAGCTTGGGGGCAGGCGGGGAAATGGGCTACACCTTC.

Turning to this clone: Because it lacks the conserved phenylalanine or tryptophan at the end, this CDR3 is likely a read error. The rearrangement links TRBV6-5 to TRBJ1-6; D not resolved. Germline CDR1 reads MNHEY; CDR2 reads SVGAGI. V lost 6 bases and J lost 7, with 10 bases in between. The CDR3 loop spans 13 amino acids. The CDR3 spells CASRAPVNSPLHL. DNA for the CDR3: TGTGCCAGCAGAGCTCCAGTCAATTCACCCCTCCACCTT.

The chain couples TRBV6-1 to TRBJ2-5; possible D gene TRBD2, 6 bases. Per the germline V gene, CDR1 is MNHNS and CDR2 is SASEGT. The CDR3 totals 17 residues. Between the trimmed V and J ends, which lost 2 bases and 4 bases, there was a span of 20 bases. CDR3 sequence: CASSELIGGALGETQYF. The CDR3 DNA follows: TGTGCCAGCAGTGAATTAATAGGCGGGGCCTTGGGAGAGACCCAGTACTTC.

This clone was picked up one time. This chain links TRBV9 with TRBJ1-2; TRBD1 is a possible D gene (5 bases). The V end was cut by 4 bases, the J end by 2 bases, with 15 bases between. CDR3 length equals 15 residues. Germline-derived CDR1 and CDR2 are SGDLS and YYNGEE. CDR3 in DNA: TGTGCCAGCAGCCCCGCGGCGGGACCAAACTATGGCTACACCTTC. This sequence encodes CASSPAAGPNYGYTF.

The chain is built from TRBV5-1 and TRBJ2-3, with D tentatively TRBD2 (6 bases). Trimming removed 7 bases from V and 2 bases from J, with 14 bases in between. The germline V gene has CDR1 SGHRS and CDR2 YFSETQ. This CDR3 is built from 14 residues. CDR3 bases: TGCGCCAGCGGGCGGGACTCAAACACAGATACGCAGTATTTT. It is translated as CASGRDSNTDTQYF.

Here the CDR3 reads CASSLNAGLARDTQYF. Here the CDR3 DNA reads TGTGCCAGCAGCCTCAACGCGGGACTAGCGCGAGATACGCAGTATTTT. The rearrangement links TRBV5-4 to TRBJ2-3, with 10 bases that match TRBD2. The CDR3 consists of 16 residues. The trim removed 4 bases at V and 5 bases at J, leaving 10 bases unmatched. In germline, CDR1 is SGHNT, CDR2 YYREEE (reference sequence).

The chain has TRBV11-3 and TRBJ2-7, with D possibly matching TRBD2 (6 bases). CDR1 is SGHNT and CDR2 is YENEEA in the germline V gene. The CDR3 has 13 amino acids. Trimming removed 5 bases from V and 0 bases from J, with 8 bases in between. In DNA form, the CDR3 reads TGTGCCAGCAGCCGGGGGTACTCCTACGAGCAGTACTTC. Its protein product is CASSRGYSYEQYF.

This clone was seen a single time. This rearrangement joins TRBV19 to TRBJ2-5; D not certain. The CDR3 covers 15 residues. Trimming took off 0 bases at V and 4 bases at J, with 12 bases between the two ends. CDR1 LNHDA and CDR2 SQIVND come from the germline V gene (reference sequence). CDR3 nucleotides: TGTGCCAGTAGTATAGACTCCCCGACGGGAGAGACCCAGTACTTC. It translates to CASSIDSPTGETQYF.

This clone was found once. The J gene is TRBJ2-5, the V gene TRBV5-1, with D perhaps TRBD1 (5 bases). Per germline, CDR1 SGHRS and CDR2 YFSETQ. The CDR3 loop spans 15 amino acids. V was clipped by 0 bases and J by 0 bases, with 9 bases between them. The CDR3 DNA reads TGCGCCAGCAGCTTGGTTGGCAGGGACCAAGAGACCCAGTACTTC. Residues: CASSLVGRDQETQYF.

This clone has only a few counts. The chain carries TRBV20-1 and TRBJ2-7; D is uncertain. This CDR3 has 11 amino acids. Trimming left V 6 bases short and J 9 bases short, with 15 bases between. Germline CDR1 and CDR2: DFQATT and SNEGSKA (reference sequence). CDR3 in amino acids: CSAPKLVTQYF. DNA of the CDR3: TGCAGTGCCCCAAAGCTCGTGACGCAGTACTTC.

The chain recombines TRBV7-2 with TRBJ1-1; no definite D call. V shed 4 bases and J shed 3 bases, with 15 bases lying between them. Germline V gives CDR1 SGHTA, CDR2 FQGNSA. This CDR3 comprises 15 residues. This chain's CDR3 is CASSWTVMSDTEAFF. The CDR3 nucleotides read TGTGCCAGCAGCTGGACGGTGATGAGTGACACTGAAGCTTTCTTT.

V and J are TRBV5-6 and TRBJ1-5, with 12 bases matching TRBD1. The CDR3 contains 15 residues. V lost 3 bases, J lost 9 bases, and 7 bases stayed unmatched. Germline assignment: CDR1 SGHDT and CDR2 YYEEEE. The CDR3 spells CASSSGQGAARPQHF. DNA of the CDR3: TGTGCCAGCAGCTCGGGACAGGGGGCGGCGAGGCCCCAGCATTTT.

The CDR3 loop reads CASSAPTGGWTEAFF. CDR3 sequence (DNA): TGTGCCAGCAGTGCCCCCACAGGGGGGTGGACTGAAGCTTTCTTT. The rearrangement uses TRBV28 and TRBJ1-1, with TRBD1 matching over 8 bases. This CDR3 has 15 amino acids. CDR1 and CDR2 from the germline V gene are MDHEN and SYDVKM. Germline trimming cut 5 bases from V and 5 bases from J; bases unmatched to any gene: 10.

This clone has just one count. The rearrangement uses TRBV7-9 and TRBJ1-3; TRBD1 might be the D (6 bases). Germline CDR1 SEHNR, CDR2 FQNEAQ (reference sequence). CDR3 size: 16 residues. The V and J ends lost 6 bases and 4 bases respectively, with 19 bases between them. This CDR3 is CASRGLTDREGNTIYF. The CDR3 DNA follows: TGTGCCAGCAGGGGGTTAACGGACAGAGAGGGAAACACCATATATTTT.

In DNA, the CDR3 is TGTGCCAGCAGCTCTGGACAGGCCCGCACAGATACGCAGTATTTT. This encodes CASSSGQARTDTQYF. The chain is built from TRBV7-3 and TRBJ2-3, with TRBD1 identical over 7 bases. V was clipped by 4 bases and J by 1 base; unmatched bases: 5. Per germline, CDR1 SGHTA and CDR2 FQGTGA. The CDR3 covers 15 residues. Together with reference TRBV7-3 and TRBJ2-3, the CDR3 gives the full variable domain: GAGVSQTPSNKVTEKGKYVELRCDPISGHTALYWYRQSLGQGPEFLIYFQGTGAADDSGLPNDRFFAVRPEGSVSTLKIQRTERGDSAVYLCASSSGQARTDTQYFGPGTRLTVL.